This TCR beta chain was sequenced during a study of T cells in Graves' hyperthyroidism and ophthalmopathy. Study findings and constraints: Blood also carried most thyroid clonotypes expanded above 0.001. Ophthalmopathy was separated from stable hyperthyroidism by a 13 V-J model.

RNA transcripts were the template for amplifying TCR beta CDR3 regions. HTBI primers were used for first-round RT-PCR of the TCR CDR3. Via MiXCR, TCRdb re-called the multiplex PCR reads, giving one row per CDR3 protein. Here the sample spans more than 500,000 distinct CDR3 sequences, around 42% being singletons. The CDR3 has 15 amino acids. Germline V CDR1 and CDR2: MNHEY, SVGAGI. V shed 6 bases, J shed 5 bases, and the junction held 11 bases outside the gene matches. This clonotype was counted many times. Its antigen is undetermined. The study excluded patients with uncontrolled infection, other autoimmune disease, pregnancy or lactation.

The chain has TRBV6-5 and TRBJ2-5; 8 bases match TRBD2. Sample: peripheral blood or thyroid tissue (not recorded which). The sequence was obtained from an adult woman with Graves' disease, either hyperthyroidism or ophthalmopathy (not recorded which). The DNA of the CDR3 is TGTGCCAGCAGCCAACCGGGACTAGTCAGGGAGACCCAGTACTTC. Residues: CASSQPGLVRETQYF.